The 14 T cell receptor beta chains reported below all come from one sample, sequenced in a study of cytomegalovirus exposure and HLA in healthy donors. 13 Jbeta primers and 60 Vbeta primers were used for the PCR. Produced via immunoSEQ multiplex PCR; TCRdb's table is partial and in-frame only. This sample has under 300,000 clones, with around nine tenths found just once. Sequencing was performed on PBMCs. These receptor sequences come from a girl aged 2-9 years in good health and CMV-seronegative.

V is TRBV5-1 and J is TRBJ1-2; 11 nucleotides agree with TRBD1. CDR1 SGHRS and CDR2 YFSETQ come from the germline V gene. The CDR3 spans 17 residues. The junction had 15 bases not matched to a gene; V was cut back by 1 base and J by 10 bases. CDR3 DNA: TGCGCCAGCAGCTTGATGGGGACAGGGGGGATCGGCCGCCTCTACACCTTC. Its protein is CASSLMGTGGIGRLYTF.

V is TRBV11-3 and J is TRBJ2-1, with 7 bases identical to TRBD1. J was trimmed by 7 bases and V by 4 bases; bases with no gene match: 4. The CDR3 is 13 amino acids. Germline CDR1 and CDR2: SGHNT and YENEEA. The CDR3 protein is CASSSTGANEQFF. The DNA of the CDR3 is TGTGCCAGCAGCTCCACAGGGGCGAATGAGCAGTTCTTC.

The chain is built from TRBV30 and TRBJ2-6, with 10 positions matching TRBD1. CDR1 GTSNPN and CDR2 SVGIG come from the germline V gene (reference sequence). V trimming: 0 bases; J trimming: 3 bases; junction bases outside the gene matches: 17. This CDR3 is 21 amino acids long. The CDR3 sequence is CAWSVLTPGDRGRVGANVLTF. In DNA form, the CDR3 reads TGTGCCTGGAGTGTACTAACCCCCGGAGACAGGGGGCGCGTTGGGGCCAACGTCCTGACTTTC.

The rearrangement joins TRBV4-1 to TRBJ2-2; D is possibly TRBD2 (6 bases). The CDR3 sequence is 15 residues long. Trimming cost V 1 base and J 5 bases, with 11 bases left between them. Looked up from germline, CDR1 is MGHRA and CDR2 is YSYEKL. The CDR3 nucleotides read TGCGCCAGCAGCCAAGGGGGACTTGGGACCGGGGAGCTGTTTTTT. Translated: CASSQGGLGTGELFF.

The rearrangement joins TRBV13 to TRBJ2-2; 9 nucleotides match TRBD2. The CDR3 is made up of 18 amino acids. The germline V gene has CDR1 PRHDT and CDR2 FYEKMQ (reference sequence). V shed 1 base, J shed 3 bases, and the junction held 9 bases outside the gene matches. In nucleotides, the CDR3 is TGTGCCAGCAGCTTAGACGGGCGCGGGAGGGACGACACCGGGGAGCTGTTTTTT. Translating gives CASSLDGRGRDDTGELFF.

The rearrangement uses TRBV7-9 and TRBJ2-7, with 9 bases identical to TRBD1. This CDR3 spans 14 amino acids. J lost 6 bases, V lost 5 bases, and 8 bases had no gene match. Per the germline V gene, CDR1 is SEHNR and CDR2 is FQNEAQ (reference sequence). DNA of the CDR3: TGTGCCAGCAGCAGGGACAGGGCAGTAGGCGAGCAGTACTTC. Translation: CASSRDRAVGEQYF. The full variable domain, completed using reference TRBV7-9 and TRBJ2-7, is DTGVSQNPRHKITKRGQNVTFRCDPISEHNRLYWYRQTLGQGPEFLTYFQNEAQLEKSRLLSDRFSAERPKGSFSTLEIQRTEQGDSAMYLCASSRDRAVGEQYFGPGTRLTVT.

This clone was picked up a small number of times. This chain joins TRBV19 and TRBJ1-5; the match to TRBD1 covers 12 bases. The V gene's germline CDR1 is LNHDA and CDR2 SQIVND (reference sequence). The CDR3 extends over 16 amino acids. V trimming: 4 bases; J trimming: 5 bases; junction bases outside the gene matches: 6. CDR3 in DNA: TGTGCCAGTAGTACCGGGACAGGGGGCTGGTATCAGCCCCAGCATTTT. As protein: CASSTGTGGWYQPQHF.

The chain is built from TRBV15 and TRBJ2-7, with 7 bases that match TRBD2. V gave up 8 bases and J gave up 5 bases; unmatched junction bases: 6. The CDR3 loop spans 12 amino acids. In germline, CDR1 is LNHNV, CDR2 YYDKDF (reference sequence). CDR3 DNA sequence: TGTGCCACCGGGGCGGGAGCAAACGAGCAGTACTTC. Protein: CATGAGANEQYF.

The genes are TRBV15 and TRBJ2-7; 8 bases are shared with TRBD1. Trimming at V came to 8 bases and at J to 4 bases, leaving 7 bases not matched to a gene. Germline V lookup: CDR1 LNHNV, CDR2 YYDKDF (reference sequence). The CDR3 contains 13 residues. In nucleotides, the CDR3 is TGTGCCACCTCGGACAGGGTTAAGTACGAGCAGTACTTC. The encoded protein is CATSDRVKYEQYF.

The V gene is TRBV2, the J gene TRBJ2-3; D is ambiguous. CDR1 and CDR2 from the germline V gene are SNHLY and FYNNEI. V was clipped by 5 bases and J by 4 bases, with 13 bases between them. The CDR3 is 14 amino acids. This chain's CDR3 is CASSILGTADTQYF. CDR3 DNA sequence: TGTGCCAGCAGTATCCTCGGTACTGCAGATACGCAGTATTTT.

This clone appeared once. V usage is TRBV2 and J usage is TRBJ2-2; D is possibly TRBD2 (5 bases). The CDR3 loop spans 15 amino acids. Germline loops: CDR1 SNHLY, CDR2 FYNNEI. V was trimmed by 6 bases and J by 0 bases, leaving 11 bases between them. The DNA of the CDR3 is TGTGCCAGCAGAGAGACTACACCGAACACCGGGGAGCTGTTTTTT. As protein: CASRETTPNTGELFF.

The chain has TRBV11-2 and TRBJ2-7; 9 nucleotides align to TRBD2. V was pared by 1 base and J by 6 bases, with 4 bases of the junction left unmatched. The CDR3 length is 14 residues. Germline lookup yields CDR1 SGHAT and CDR2 FQNNGV. CDR3 sequence: CASSLVAGGREQYF. CDR3 nucleotide sequence: TGTGCCAGCAGCTTAGTTGCGGGGGGGCGCGAGCAGTACTTC.

The chain is built from TRBV11-2 and TRBJ2-1, with 8 bases matching TRBD1. CDR3 length: 16 amino acids. Losses at the gene ends were 3 bases for V and 4 bases for J; bases not matched to a gene: 8. Looked up from germline, CDR1 is SGHAT and CDR2 is FQNNGV. As DNA, the CDR3 is TGTGCCAGCAGCTTCCACAGGGGGACCTTTTACAATGAGCAGTTCTTC. Its translation: CASSFHRGTFYNEQFF.

The chain recombines TRBV6-5 with TRBJ1-2; D unresolved. The CDR3 extends over 15 amino acids. V shed 7 bases and J shed 0 bases, with 15 bases lying between them. CDR1 is MNHEY and CDR2 is SVGAGI in the germline V gene. The CDR3 DNA is TGTGCCAGCACCCAAGTACAGAACGCTAACTATGGCTACACCTTC. Translated, it gives CASTQVQNANYGYTF.